This TCR beta chain was recorded in a study of CD8 T cells in ankylosing spondylitis. Study-level results: Roughly eight highly homologous variants made up a TCR beta motif, and this motif appeared characteristic of ankylosing spondylitis blood.

There are many counts of this clonotype. The antigen remains undetermined. CDR3 length equals 14 residues. Trimming stripped 5 bases from V and 3 bases from J, with 11 bases between. TCRdb reprocessed the 5' RACE reads via MiXCR and lists one record per CDR3 protein. The data show some 200,000 distinct CDR3 sequences, roughly 6.6% seen once. The V and J genes are TRBV12-3 or TRBV12-4 and TRBJ1-5; D might be TRBD1 (5 bases). The source of this sequence is a male donor with ankylosing spondylitis. Source material: blood, either unsorted or a sorted T cell fraction (not recorded which). CDR3 nucleotides: TGTGCCAGCAGTCAGAGGGGATTCAATCAGCCCCAGCATTTT. The encoded protein is CASSQRGFNQPQHF.